The clone carrying this T cell receptor beta chain showed up just a few times. The antigen is undetermined. The donors, healthy Caucasians from Russia, were aged about 6 to 95. The data derive from a study of blood T cells in healthy people across ages. Study-level points and caveats: Since the PBMCs were unsorted, naive and antigen-experienced cells could not be conclusively compared.

It was with a sample-barcoded 5' primer and a J-beta primer mix that a second PCR of about 6 to 12 cycles was run. Per-sample output comprised a minimum of 3 million paired-end reads containing CDR3. TCRdb reprocessed the 5' RACE reads via MiXCR and lists one record per CDR3 protein. The table lists around 1,700,000 distinct CDR3 sequences, about 30% of them singletons. The CDR3 contains 18 residues. V lost 1 base, J lost 4 bases, and 21 bases lay in between. Germline CDR1 reads MGHRA; CDR2 reads YSYEKL. Sequenced: blood. This TCR was recovered from a woman in her thirties in good health. The gene calls are TRBV4-1 and TRBJ2-3, with D possibly matching TRBD2 (6 bases). The CDR3 DNA follows: TGCGCCAGCAGCCAAGGCTCGGGGCTAGCGAAAGAATCAGATACGCAGTATTTT. It is translated as CASSQGSGLAKESDTQYF.